Below are 17 T cell receptor beta chains sequenced from a single sample in a study of blood T cell repertoires in COVID-19. Assay: immunoSEQ multiplex PCR; the TCRdb copy retains only in-frame clones and omits some. The sample consists of some 330,000 clones, 85% to 90% of them appearing once. The sequencing sample was made of peripheral blood. The receptors stem from a woman aged 25 to 39 with COVID-19, enrolled during active disease.

Written as DNA, the CDR3 is TGTGCCAGCAGACCCAACAGGGCCACGAACACCGGGGAGCTGTTTTTT. Translation gives CASRPNRATNTGELFF. The chain combines TRBV27 with TRBJ2-2, with TRBD1 as a possible D gene (6 bases). V shed 6 bases and J shed 0 bases, with 14 bases lying between them. The CDR3 sequence is 16 residues long. Germline CDR1 MNHEY, CDR2 SMNVEV (reference sequence).

J is TRBJ2-7 and V is TRBV6-5; 7 bases are a match to TRBD1. The CDR3 is 15 amino acids. Germline V gene lookup returns CDR1 MNHEY and CDR2 SVGAGI. J lost 2 bases, V lost 6 bases, and 10 bases had no gene match. Here the CDR3 reads CASRTGRQGAYEQYV. The CDR3 bases are TGTGCCAGCAGGACGGGCCGGCAGGGGGCCTACGAGCAGTACGTC.

This sequence joins TRBV28 and TRBJ1-5, with D possibly TRBD1 on 6 matching bases. V dropped 5 bases and J dropped 7 bases, with 9 bases sitting between them. CDR1 and CDR2 (germline): MDHEN, SYDVKM. The CDR3 length is 12 residues. In DNA form, the CDR3 reads TGTGCCAGCAGTGGGGGCGGCCAGCCCCAGCATTTT. This codes for CASSGGGQPQHF.

The V and J genes are TRBV5-5 and TRBJ1-1; D uncertain. This CDR3 comprises 12 residues. CDR1 is SGHKS and CDR2 is YYEKEE in the germline V gene (reference sequence). Trimming removed 4 bases from V and 1 base from J, with 5 bases in between. The CDR3 nucleotides read TGTGCCAGCAGCGTAAAGAACACTGAAGCTTTCTTT. Residues: CASSVKNTEAFF.

The V call is TRBV30, the J call TRBJ1-2; 7 positions match TRBD1. J was trimmed by 2 bases and V by 3 bases; bases with no gene match: 6. This CDR3 has 14 amino acids. Germline loops: CDR1 GTSNPN, CDR2 SVGIG (reference sequence). The CDR3 DNA reads as TGTGCCTGGAGCGAACTACAGGGGAACTATGGCTACACCTTC. This sequence encodes CAWSELQGNYGYTF. The full variable domain, with the rest looked up from reference TRBV30 and TRBJ1-2, is SQTIHQWPATLVQPVGSPLSLECTVEGTSNPNLYWYRQAAGRGLQLLFYSVGIGQISSEVPQNLSASRPQDRQFILSSKKLLLSDSGFYLCAWSELQGNYGYTFGSGTRLTVV.

The chain carries TRBV7-9 and TRBJ2-3; 7 bases line up with TRBD2. The length of the CDR3 is 18 residues. V lost 0 bases, J lost 2 bases, and 11 bases stayed unmatched. The germline CDR1 and CDR2 sequences are SEHNR and FQNEAQ (reference sequence). The CDR3 sequence is CASSLAPGGSGATDTQYF. In nucleotides, the CDR3 is TGTGCCAGCAGCTTAGCTCCGGGCGGGAGCGGGGCCACAGATACGCAGTATTTT.

CDR3 amino acids: CASSSGTGGGYGYTF. The CDR3 DNA reads TGTGCCAGCAGTTCCGGGACAGGGGGCGGGTATGGCTACACCTTC. This chain joins TRBV2 and TRBJ1-2; 12 positions match TRBD1. Germline lookup yields CDR1 SNHLY and CDR2 FYNNEI. This CDR3 has 15 residues. The trim removed 5 bases at V and 5 bases at J, leaving 6 bases unmatched.

The chain recombines TRBV9 with TRBJ2-1, with 7 bases lining up with TRBD2. In germline, CDR1 is SGDLS, CDR2 YYNGEE. The CDR3 covers 15 residues. V trimming: 0 bases; J trimming: 3 bases; junction bases outside the gene matches: 3. In DNA, the CDR3 is TGTGCCAGCAGCGTAGGAGGACTAGTCTACAATGAGCAGTTCTTC. It yields the protein CASSVGGLVYNEQFF.

The sample holds one count of this clone. V usage is TRBV3-1 (or the pseudogene TRBV3-2) and J usage is TRBJ2-2; 7 bases agree with TRBD2. Germline lookup yields CDR1 LGHDT and CDR2 YNNKEL (reference sequence). This CDR3 contains 13 residues. V lost 0 bases to trimming and J lost 13 bases; unmatched junction nucleotides: 5. The CDR3 protein is CASSQEAGQMLFF. The CDR3, as DNA: TGTGCCAGCAGCCAAGAAGCGGGGCAGATGCTGTTTTTT.

The chain has TRBV11-2 and TRBJ2-1; TRBD1 might be the D (6 bases). Trimming stripped 4 bases from V and 3 bases from J, with 13 bases between. The CDR3 has 15 residues. Germline values: CDR1 SGHAT, CDR2 FQNNGV. Here the CDR3 reads CASSSLTGRYNEQFF. The CDR3 coding sequence is TGTGCCAGCAGCTCGTTGACAGGTCGCTACAATGAGCAGTTCTTC.

The chain combines TRBV10-2 with TRBJ1-1; TRBD1 matches 10 bases. CDR1 is WSHSY and CDR2 is SAAADI in the germline V gene. V trimming: 2 bases; J trimming: 5 bases; junction bases outside the gene matches: 8. The CDR3 runs to 16 residues. This CDR3 reads CASSEHRDRGGTEAFF. In DNA, the CDR3 is TGCGCCAGCAGTGAGCACCGGGACAGGGGAGGGACTGAAGCTTTCTTT.

The rearrangement joins TRBV2 to TRBJ1-4, with D tentatively TRBD1 (6 bases). Trimming stripped 4 bases from V and 6 bases from J, with 18 bases between. The CDR3 extends over 16 amino acids. Germline CDR1 SNHLY, CDR2 FYNNEI. The CDR3 sequence: CASSGTDLSNYEKLFF. As DNA, the CDR3 is TGTGCCAGCAGTGGGACAGACTTATCAAATTATGAAAAACTGTTTTTT.

The rearrangement links TRBV15 to TRBJ1-2, with unresolved D. With 1 base removed from V and 14 bases from J, the gap between germline ends came to 17 bases. Germline V gene lookup returns CDR1 LNHNV and CDR2 YYDKDF (reference sequence). There are 13 residues in the CDR3. The CDR3 DNA reads as TGTGCCACCAGCAGAGGCTTAGTGCCTCCTAAAACCTTC. Translation: CATSRGLVPPKTF.

The V and J genes are TRBV12-5 and TRBJ1-2, with 10 bases matching TRBD1. V dropped 5 bases and J dropped 4; count of bases not matched to a gene: 7. The germline V gene encodes CDR1 LGHNT and CDR2 FRNRAP. The CDR3 sequence is 15 residues long. This CDR3 reads CASGPWDRGPYGYTF. The DNA for the CDR3 is TGTGCTAGTGGTCCGTGGGACAGGGGCCCCTATGGCTACACCTTC.

The rearrangement uses TRBV3-1 (or the pseudogene TRBV3-2) and TRBJ2-3, with D hard to call. V lost 4 bases and J lost 0, with 11 bases in between. The V gene's germline CDR1 is LGHDT and CDR2 YNNKEL (reference sequence). The CDR3 totals 15 residues. The CDR3 sequence: CASSLRQDSTDTQYF. The CDR3, as DNA: TGTGCCAGCAGCCTACGCCAGGATAGCACAGATACGCAGTATTTT.

The rearrangement uses TRBV19 and TRBJ2-7; the D gene is possibly TRBD1 (7 bases). In germline, CDR1 is LNHDA, CDR2 SQIVND (reference sequence). The CDR3 is made up of 14 amino acids. V lost 4 bases, J lost 5 bases, and 15 bases lay in between. The CDR3, as DNA: TGTGCCAGTAGTAAGGGGGCGAGGAGGGACGAGCAGTACTTC. This codes for CASSKGARRDEQYF.

This clone was counted a single time. The J gene is TRBJ1-2, the V gene TRBV6-5; 11 bases are shared with TRBD1. The germline V gene encodes CDR1 MNHEY and CDR2 SVGAGI. CDR3 length: 14 residues. With V trimmed by 7 bases and J by 8 bases, 9 bases remained unmatched. This chain's CDR3 is CASIRGQGALGYTF. CDR3 DNA: TGTGCCAGCATTCGAGGACAGGGGGCCCTCGGCTACACCTTC.